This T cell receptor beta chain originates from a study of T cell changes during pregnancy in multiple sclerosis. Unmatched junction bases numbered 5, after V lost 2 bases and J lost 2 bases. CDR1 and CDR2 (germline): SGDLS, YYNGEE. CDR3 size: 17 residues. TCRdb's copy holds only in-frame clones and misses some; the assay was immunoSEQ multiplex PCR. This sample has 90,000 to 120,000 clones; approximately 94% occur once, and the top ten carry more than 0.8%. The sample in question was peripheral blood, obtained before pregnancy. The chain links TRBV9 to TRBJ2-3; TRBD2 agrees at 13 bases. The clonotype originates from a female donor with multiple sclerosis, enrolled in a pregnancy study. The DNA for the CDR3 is TGTGCCAGCAGCGTCGGGACTAGCGGGACCTTCACAGATACGCAGTATTTT. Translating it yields CASSVGTSGTFTDTQYF. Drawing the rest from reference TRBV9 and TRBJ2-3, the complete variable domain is DSGVTQTPKHLITATGQRVTLRCSPRSGDLSVYWYQQSLDQGLQFLIQYYNGEERAKGNILERFSAQQFPDLHSELNLSSLELGDSALYFCASSVGTSGTFTDTQYFGPGTRLTVL.